This TCR beta chain derives from a study of cytomegalovirus exposure and HLA in healthy donors. Study results and limitations: Later analysis associated a missense DCLRE1C variant with TCR beta V- and J-gene trimming. A later analysis, which compared TCR beta chains of equal frequency, found the HLA-associated ones more clonally expanded. The authors enumerated over 150 TCR beta chains as linked to cytomegalovirus.

With regard to this clone: The antigen remains unidentified.

Germline V gives CDR1 DFQATT, CDR2 SNEGSKA (reference sequence). Deletions cut 6 bases from V and 9 bases from J, with 9 bases between. This CDR3 has 10 residues. The PCR had 60 Vbeta and 13 Jbeta primers. Method: immunoSEQ multiplex PCR; TCRdb's copy keeps in-frame clones and lacks some. There are about 62,000 clones in the sample; less than 80% occur only once, and under 9% lies in the top ten. These donors counted as nominally healthy when sampled, but unrecorded immune exposures were likely. The sequence was obtained from a man in his sixties in good health and CMV-seropositive. The sample comprised PBMCs. The genes are TRBV20-1 and TRBJ1-5; D unresolved. This chain's CDR3 is CSAGLRPQHF. The CDR3 coding sequence is TGCAGTGCCGGACTCCGGCCCCAGCATTTT.